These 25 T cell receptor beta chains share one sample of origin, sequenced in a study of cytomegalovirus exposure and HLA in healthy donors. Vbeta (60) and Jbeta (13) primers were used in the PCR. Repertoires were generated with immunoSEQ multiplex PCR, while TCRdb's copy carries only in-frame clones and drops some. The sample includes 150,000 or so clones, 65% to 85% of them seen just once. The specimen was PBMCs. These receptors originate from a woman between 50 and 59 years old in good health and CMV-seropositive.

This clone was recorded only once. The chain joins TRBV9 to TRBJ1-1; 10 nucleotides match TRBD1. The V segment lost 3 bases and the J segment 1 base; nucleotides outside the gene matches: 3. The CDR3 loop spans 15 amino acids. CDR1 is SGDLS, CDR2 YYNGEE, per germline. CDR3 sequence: CASSARQGANTEAFF. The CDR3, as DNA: TGTGCCAGCAGCGCAAGACAGGGGGCGAACACTGAAGCTTTCTTT. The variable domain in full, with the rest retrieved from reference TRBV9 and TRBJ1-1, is DSGVTQTPKHLITATGQRVTLRCSPRSGDLSVYWYQQSLDQGLQFLIQYYNGEERAKGNILERFSAQQFPDLHSELNLSSLELGDSALYFCASSARQGANTEAFFGQGTRLTVV.

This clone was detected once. This CDR3 reads CASSQKFETGGDYGYTF. The CDR3 coding sequence is TGCGCCAGCAGCCAAAAATTTGAGACAGGGGGGGACTATGGCTACACCTTC. The V gene is TRBV4-1, the J gene TRBJ1-2; TRBD1 matches 9 bases. V lost 2 bases, J lost 3 bases, and 10 bases stayed unmatched. There are 17 residues in the CDR3. Per germline, CDR1 MGHRA and CDR2 YSYEKL.

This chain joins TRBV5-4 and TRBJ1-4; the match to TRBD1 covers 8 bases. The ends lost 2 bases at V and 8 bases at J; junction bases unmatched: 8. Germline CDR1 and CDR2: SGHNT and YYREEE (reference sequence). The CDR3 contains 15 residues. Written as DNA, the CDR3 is TGTGCCAGCAGCTTCGCCGGGACAGGCGACGAAAAACTGTTTTTT. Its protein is CASSFAGTGDEKLFF.

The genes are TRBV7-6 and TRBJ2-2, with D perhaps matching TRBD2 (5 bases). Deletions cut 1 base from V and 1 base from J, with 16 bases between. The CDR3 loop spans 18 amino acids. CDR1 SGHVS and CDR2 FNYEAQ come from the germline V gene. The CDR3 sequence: CASSLELAGWGNTGELFF. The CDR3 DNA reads TGTGCCAGCAGCTTAGAACTCGCGGGTTGGGGGAACACCGGGGAGCTGTTTTTT.

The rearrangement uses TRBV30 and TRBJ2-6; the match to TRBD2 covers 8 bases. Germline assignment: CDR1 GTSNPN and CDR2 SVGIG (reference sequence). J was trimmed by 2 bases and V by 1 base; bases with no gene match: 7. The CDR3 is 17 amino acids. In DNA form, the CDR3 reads TGTGCCTGGAGTGGGAGCGGGGGCCCCCCTGGGGCCAACGTCCTGACTTTC. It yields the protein CAWSGSGGPPGANVLTF.

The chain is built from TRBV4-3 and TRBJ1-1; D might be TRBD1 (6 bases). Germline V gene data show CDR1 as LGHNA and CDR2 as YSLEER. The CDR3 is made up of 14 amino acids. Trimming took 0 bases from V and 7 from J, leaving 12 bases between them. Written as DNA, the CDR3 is TGCGCCAGCAGCCAAGAACGAGGGGGATTTGAAGCTTTCTTT. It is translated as CASSQERGGFEAFF.

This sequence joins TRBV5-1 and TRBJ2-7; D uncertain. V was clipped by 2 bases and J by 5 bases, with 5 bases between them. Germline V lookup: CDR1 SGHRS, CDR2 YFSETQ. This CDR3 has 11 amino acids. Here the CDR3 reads CASSFLNEQYF. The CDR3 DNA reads TGCGCCAGCAGCTTTTTAAACGAGCAGTACTTC.

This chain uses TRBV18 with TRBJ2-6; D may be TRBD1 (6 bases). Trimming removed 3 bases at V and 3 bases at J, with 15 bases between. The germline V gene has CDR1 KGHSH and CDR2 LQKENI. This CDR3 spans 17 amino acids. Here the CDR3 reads CASSPQDTGFGANVLTF. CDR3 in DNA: TGTGCCAGCTCACCTCAGGACACAGGGTTTGGGGCCAACGTCCTGACTTTC.

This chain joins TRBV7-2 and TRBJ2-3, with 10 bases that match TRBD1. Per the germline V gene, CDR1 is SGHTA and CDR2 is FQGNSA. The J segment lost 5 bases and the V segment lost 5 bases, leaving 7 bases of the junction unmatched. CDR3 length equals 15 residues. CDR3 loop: CASSPRGTGEDTQYF. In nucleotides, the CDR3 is TGTGCCAGCAGCCCCCGTGGGACAGGGGAAGATACGCAGTATTTT.

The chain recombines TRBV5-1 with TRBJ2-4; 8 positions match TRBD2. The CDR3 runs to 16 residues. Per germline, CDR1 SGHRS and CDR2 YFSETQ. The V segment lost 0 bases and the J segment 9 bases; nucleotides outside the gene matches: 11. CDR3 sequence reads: CASSLETGGPLGIQYF. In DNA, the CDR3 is TGCGCCAGCAGCTTGGAAACGGGAGGGCCTTTGGGCATTCAGTACTTC.

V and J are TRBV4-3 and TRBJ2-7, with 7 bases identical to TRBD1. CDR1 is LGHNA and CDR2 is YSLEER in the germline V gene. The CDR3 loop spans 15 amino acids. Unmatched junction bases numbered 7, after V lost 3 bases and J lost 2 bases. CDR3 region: CASSQGQTGTYEQYF. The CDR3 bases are TGCGCCAGCAGCCAGGGCCAGACAGGGACCTACGAGCAGTACTTC.

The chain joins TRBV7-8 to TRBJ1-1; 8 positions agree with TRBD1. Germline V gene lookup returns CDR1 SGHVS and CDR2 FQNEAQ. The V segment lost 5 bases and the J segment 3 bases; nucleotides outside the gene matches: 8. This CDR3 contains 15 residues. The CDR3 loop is CASSPRQGSDTEAFF. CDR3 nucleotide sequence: TGTGCCAGCAGCCCTAGACAGGGGTCGGACACTGAAGCTTTCTTT. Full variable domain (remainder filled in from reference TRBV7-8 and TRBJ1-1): GAGVSQSPRYKVAKRGQDVALRCDPISGHVSLFWYQQALGQGPEFLTYFQNEAQLDKSGLPSDRFFAERPEGSVSTLKIQRTQQEDSAVYLCASSPRQGSDTEAFFGQGTRLTVV.

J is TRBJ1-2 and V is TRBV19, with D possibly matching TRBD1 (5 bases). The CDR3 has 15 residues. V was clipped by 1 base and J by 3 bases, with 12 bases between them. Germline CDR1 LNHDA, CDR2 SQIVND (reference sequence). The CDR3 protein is CASSIGRDRDYGYTF. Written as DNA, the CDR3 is TGTGCCAGTAGTATAGGACGCGACAGAGACTATGGCTACACCTTC. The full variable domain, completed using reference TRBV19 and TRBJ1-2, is DGGITQSPKYLFRKEGQNVTLSCEQNLNHDAMYWYRQDPGQGLRLIYYSQIVNDFQKGDIAEGYSVSREKKESFPLTVTSAQKNPTAFYLCASSIGRDRDYGYTFGSGTRLTVV.

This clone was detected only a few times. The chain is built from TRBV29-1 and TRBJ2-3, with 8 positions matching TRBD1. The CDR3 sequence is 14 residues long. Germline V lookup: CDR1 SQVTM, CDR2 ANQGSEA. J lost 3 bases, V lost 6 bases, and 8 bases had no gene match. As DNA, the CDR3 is TGCAGCGTAATACAGGGGGACCATACAGATACGCAGTATTTT. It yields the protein CSVIQGDHTDTQYF.

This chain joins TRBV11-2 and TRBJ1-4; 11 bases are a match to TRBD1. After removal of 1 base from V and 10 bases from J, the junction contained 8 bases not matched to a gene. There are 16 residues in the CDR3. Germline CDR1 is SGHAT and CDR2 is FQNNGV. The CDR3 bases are TGTGCCAGCAGCTTAGTTGGGACAGGGGGGTCTGGAAAACTGTTTTTT. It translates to CASSLVGTGGSGKLFF.

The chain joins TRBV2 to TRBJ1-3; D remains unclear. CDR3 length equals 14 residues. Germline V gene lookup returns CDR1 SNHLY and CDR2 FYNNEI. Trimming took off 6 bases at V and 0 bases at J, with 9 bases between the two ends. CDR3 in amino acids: CASRLDGSGNTIYF. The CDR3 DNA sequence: TGTGCCAGCAGATTAGATGGCTCTGGAAACACCATATATTTT.

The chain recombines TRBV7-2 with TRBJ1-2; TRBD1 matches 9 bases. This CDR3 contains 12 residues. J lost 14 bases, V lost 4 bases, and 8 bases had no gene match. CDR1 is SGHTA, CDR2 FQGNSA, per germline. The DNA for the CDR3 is TGTGCCAGCAGCTCATCCGGGACAGGGTCGACCTTC. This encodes CASSSSGTGSTF.

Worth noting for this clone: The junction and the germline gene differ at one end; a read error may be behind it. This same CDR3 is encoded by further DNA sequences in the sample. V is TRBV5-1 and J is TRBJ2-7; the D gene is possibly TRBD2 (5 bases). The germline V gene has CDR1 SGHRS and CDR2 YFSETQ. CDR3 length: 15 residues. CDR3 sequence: CASTLGGLGSYEQYF. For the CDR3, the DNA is TGCGCCAGCACGCTAGGAGGACTCGGGTCCTATGAGCAATACTTC.

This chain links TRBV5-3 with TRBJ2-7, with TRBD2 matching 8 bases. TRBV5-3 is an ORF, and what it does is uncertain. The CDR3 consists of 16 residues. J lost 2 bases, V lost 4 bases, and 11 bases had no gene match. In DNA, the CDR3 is TGTGCCAGAAGCCCGCCCCCGGGGGGGCGCACCTACGAGCAGTACTTC. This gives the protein CARSPPPGGRTYEQYF.

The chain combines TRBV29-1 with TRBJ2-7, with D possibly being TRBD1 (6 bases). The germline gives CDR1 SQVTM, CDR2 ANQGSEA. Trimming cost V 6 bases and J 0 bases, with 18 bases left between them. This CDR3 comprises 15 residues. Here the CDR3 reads CSVRAQGRYSYEQYF. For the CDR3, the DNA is TGCAGCGTGAGGGCGCAGGGGCGTTACTCCTACGAGCAGTACTTC.

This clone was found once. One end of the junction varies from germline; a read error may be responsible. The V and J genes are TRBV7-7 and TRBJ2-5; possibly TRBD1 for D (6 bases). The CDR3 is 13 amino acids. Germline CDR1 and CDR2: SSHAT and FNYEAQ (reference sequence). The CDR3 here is CASSRNREETQYF. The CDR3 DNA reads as TGTGCTAGCAGCCGAAACAGGGAAGAGACCCAGTACTTC.

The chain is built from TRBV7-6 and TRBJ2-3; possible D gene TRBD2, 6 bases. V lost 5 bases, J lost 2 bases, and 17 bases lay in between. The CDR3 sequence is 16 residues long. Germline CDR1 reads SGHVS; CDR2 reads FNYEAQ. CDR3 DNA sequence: TGTGCCAGCAGCAAGGGACTCCAGTCCGTCACAGATACGCAGTATTTT. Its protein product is CASSKGLQSVTDTQYF.

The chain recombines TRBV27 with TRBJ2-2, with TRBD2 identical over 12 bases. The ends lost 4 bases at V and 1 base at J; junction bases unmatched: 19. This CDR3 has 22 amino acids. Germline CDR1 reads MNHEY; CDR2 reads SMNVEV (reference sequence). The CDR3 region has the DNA TGTGCCAGCAGTTCATGGACAGTTCCCGGGACTAGCGGGTCACTGAACACCGGGGAGCTGTTTTTT. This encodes CASSSWTVPGTSGSLNTGELFF.

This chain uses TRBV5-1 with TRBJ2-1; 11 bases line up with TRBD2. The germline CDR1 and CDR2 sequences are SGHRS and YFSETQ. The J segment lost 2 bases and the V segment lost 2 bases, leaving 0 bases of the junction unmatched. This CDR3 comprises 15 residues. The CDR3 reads CASSLLAGAYNEQFF. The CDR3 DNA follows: TGCGCCAGCAGCTTACTAGCGGGAGCCTACAATGAGCAGTTCTTC.

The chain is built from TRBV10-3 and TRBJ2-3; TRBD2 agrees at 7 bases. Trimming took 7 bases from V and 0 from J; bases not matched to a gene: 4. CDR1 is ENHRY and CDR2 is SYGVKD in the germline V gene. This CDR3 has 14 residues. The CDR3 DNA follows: TGTGCCATCAAACTAGCGAGGAGCACAGATACGCAGTATTTT. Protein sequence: CAIKLARSTDTQYF.